This TCR beta chain was sequenced during a study of blood T cell repertoires in COVID-19. Study-wide context: COVID-19 samples collected from the United States, Italy and Spain covered acute and convalescent phases. PBMCs, B-cell-depleted T cells, or T cells provided the cDNA or gDNA that made up the material.

The V end was cut by 6 bases, the J end by 0 bases, with 9 bases between. From germline, CDR1 is MNHNY and CDR2 SVGAGI (reference sequence). The CDR3 runs 15 residues. Some clones are missing from TCRdb's copy, which holds only in-frame ones; the method was immunoSEQ multiplex PCR. The sample carries tens of thousands of clones, roughly 85% recorded once. This TCR came from a man in his sixties with active or convalescent COVID-19. The sample comprised peripheral blood. This chain connects TRBV6-6 to TRBJ2-6; TRBD2 is a possible D gene (6 bases). CDR3 region: CASSPTSSGANVLTF. In nucleotides, the CDR3 is TGTGCCAGCAGCCCGACTAGCTCTGGGGCCAACGTCCTGACTTTC.